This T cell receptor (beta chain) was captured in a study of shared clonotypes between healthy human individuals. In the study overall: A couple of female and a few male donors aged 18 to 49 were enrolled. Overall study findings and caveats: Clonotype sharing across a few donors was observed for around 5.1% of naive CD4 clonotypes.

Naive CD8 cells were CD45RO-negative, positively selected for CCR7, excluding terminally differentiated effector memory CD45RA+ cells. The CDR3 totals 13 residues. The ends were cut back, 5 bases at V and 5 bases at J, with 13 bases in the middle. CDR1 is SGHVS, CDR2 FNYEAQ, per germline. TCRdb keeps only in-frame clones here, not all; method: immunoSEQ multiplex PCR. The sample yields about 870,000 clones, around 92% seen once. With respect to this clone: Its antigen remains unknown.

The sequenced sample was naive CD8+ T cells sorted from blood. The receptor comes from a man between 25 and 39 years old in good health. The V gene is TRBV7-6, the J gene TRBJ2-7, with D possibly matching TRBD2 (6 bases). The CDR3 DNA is TGTGCCAGCAGCCGACTCGGGGGTGACGAGCAGTACTTC. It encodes CASSRLGGDEQYF.